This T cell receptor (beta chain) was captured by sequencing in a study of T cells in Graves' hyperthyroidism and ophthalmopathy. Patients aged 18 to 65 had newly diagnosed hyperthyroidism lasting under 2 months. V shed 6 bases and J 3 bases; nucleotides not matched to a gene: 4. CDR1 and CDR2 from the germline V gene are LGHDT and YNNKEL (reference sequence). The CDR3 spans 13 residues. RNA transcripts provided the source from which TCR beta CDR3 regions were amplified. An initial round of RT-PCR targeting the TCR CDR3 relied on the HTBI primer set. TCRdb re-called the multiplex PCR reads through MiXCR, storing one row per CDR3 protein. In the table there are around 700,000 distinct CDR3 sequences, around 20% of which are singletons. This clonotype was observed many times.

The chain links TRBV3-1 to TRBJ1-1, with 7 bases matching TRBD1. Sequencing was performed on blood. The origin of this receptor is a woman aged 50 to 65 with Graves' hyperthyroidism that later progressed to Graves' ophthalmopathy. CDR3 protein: CASSRQGDTEAFF. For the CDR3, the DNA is TGTGCCAGCAGTCGCCAGGGGGACACTGAAGCTTTCTTT.